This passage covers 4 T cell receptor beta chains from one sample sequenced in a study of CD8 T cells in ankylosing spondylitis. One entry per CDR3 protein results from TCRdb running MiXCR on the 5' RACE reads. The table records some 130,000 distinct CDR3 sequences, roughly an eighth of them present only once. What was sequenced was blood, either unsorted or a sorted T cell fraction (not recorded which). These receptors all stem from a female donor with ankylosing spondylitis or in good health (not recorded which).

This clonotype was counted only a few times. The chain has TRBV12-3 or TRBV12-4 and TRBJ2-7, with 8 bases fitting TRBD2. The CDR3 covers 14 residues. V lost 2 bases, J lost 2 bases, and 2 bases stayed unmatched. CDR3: CASSLSGSTYEQYF. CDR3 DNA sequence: TGTGCCAGCAGTTTAAGCGGGAGTACCTACGAGCAGTACTTC.

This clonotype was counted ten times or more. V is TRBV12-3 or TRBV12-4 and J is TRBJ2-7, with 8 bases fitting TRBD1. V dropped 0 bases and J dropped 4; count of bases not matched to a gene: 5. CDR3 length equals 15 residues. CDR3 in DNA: TGTGCCAGCAGTTTAGCGGTCAGGGGGCGATACGAGCAGTACTTC. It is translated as CASSLAVRGRYEQYF.

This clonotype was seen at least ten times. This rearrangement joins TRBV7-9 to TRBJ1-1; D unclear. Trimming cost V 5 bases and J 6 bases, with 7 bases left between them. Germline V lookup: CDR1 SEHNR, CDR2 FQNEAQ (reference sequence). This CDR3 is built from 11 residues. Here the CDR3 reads CASSREAEAFF. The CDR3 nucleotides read TGTGCCAGCAGCCGGGAGGCTGAAGCTTTCTTT.

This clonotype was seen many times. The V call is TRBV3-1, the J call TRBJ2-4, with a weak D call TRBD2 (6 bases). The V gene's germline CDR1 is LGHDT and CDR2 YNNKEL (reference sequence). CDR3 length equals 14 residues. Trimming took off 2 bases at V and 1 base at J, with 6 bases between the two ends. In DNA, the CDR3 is TGTGCCAGCAGCCAACGGGGGGCCAAAAACATTCAGTACTTC. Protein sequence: CASSQRGAKNIQYF.